The clone carrying this TCR beta chain has a count of ten or more. The CDR3 has 13 amino acids. With V trimmed by 5 bases and J by 7 bases, 10 bases remained unmatched. The V gene's germline CDR1 is SQVTM and CDR2 ANQGSEA. The sample originates from a study of early T cells in non-severe SARS-CoV-2 infection. Study-level background: Unsorted whole blood bulk RNA was sequenced, with unpaired chains.

Individual cDNA molecules received unique molecular identifiers. TCRdb ran MiXCR on the 5' RACE reads and lists one entry per CDR3 protein. The sample contains some 45,000 distinct CDR3 sequences, about 4.2% of which appear only once. The sequenced material came from whole blood. The chain combines TRBV29-1 with TRBJ1-2; 7 positions agree with TRBD1. This clonotype was obtained from an adult who was a healthcare worker with PCR-confirmed SARS-CoV-2 infection or an uninfected control (not recorded which). The CDR3 DNA reads as TGCAGCGTTCAAACCGGGACAGTGCCTGGCTACACCTTC. Protein sequence: CSVQTGTVPGYTF.